This TCR beta chain was obtained from a study of blood T cell repertoires in COVID-19. Study-wide background: Sites in the United States, Italy and Spain provided acute and convalescent COVID-19 samples. The analysed material was cDNA or gDNA that came from T cells, B-cell-depleted T cells, or PBMCs.

Germline CDR1 reads MDHEN; CDR2 reads SYDVKM. V trimming: 7 bases; J trimming: 13 bases; junction bases outside the gene matches: 13. This CDR3 comprises 15 residues. The data were produced by immunoSEQ multiplex PCR, yet TCRdb's version contains in-frame clones alone and is incomplete. The sample consists of about 140,000 clones, about 90% of them appearing once. The sequence came from a woman older than 75 with acute or convalescent COVID-19. The sample was peripheral blood. This chain uses TRBV28 with TRBJ1-6, with 10 bases that match TRBD1. The CDR3 is CASKGQGSPRGPLHF. The CDR3 DNA sequence: TGTGCCAGCAAGGGACAGGGGTCCCCCAGGGGGCCCCTCCACTTT.